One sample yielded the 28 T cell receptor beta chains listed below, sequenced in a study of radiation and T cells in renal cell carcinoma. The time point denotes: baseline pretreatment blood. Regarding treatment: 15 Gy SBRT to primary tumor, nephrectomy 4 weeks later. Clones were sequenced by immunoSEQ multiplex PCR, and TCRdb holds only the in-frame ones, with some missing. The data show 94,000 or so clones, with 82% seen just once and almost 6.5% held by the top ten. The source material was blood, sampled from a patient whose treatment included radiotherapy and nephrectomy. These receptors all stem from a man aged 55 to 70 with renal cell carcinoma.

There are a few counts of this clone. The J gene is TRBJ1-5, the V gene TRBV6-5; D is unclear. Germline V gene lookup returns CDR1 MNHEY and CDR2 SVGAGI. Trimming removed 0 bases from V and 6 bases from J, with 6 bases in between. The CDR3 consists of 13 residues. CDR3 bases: TGTGCCAGCAGTTACTCGGTCAGTCAGCCCCAGCATTTT. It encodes CASSYSVSQPQHF.

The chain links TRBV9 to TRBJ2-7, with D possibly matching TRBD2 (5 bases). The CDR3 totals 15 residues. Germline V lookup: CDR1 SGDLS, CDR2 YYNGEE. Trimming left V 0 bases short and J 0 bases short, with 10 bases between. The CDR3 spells CASSVASGNSYEQYF. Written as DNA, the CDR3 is TGTGCCAGCAGCGTAGCAAGCGGCAACTCCTACGAGCAGTACTTC.

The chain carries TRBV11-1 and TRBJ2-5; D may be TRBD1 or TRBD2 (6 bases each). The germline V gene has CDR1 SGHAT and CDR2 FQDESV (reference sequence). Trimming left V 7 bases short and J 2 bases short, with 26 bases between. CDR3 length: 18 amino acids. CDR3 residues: CASTLTLRGQSLQETQYF. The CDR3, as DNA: TGTGCCAGCACCCTCACACTTCGGGGGCAGTCTCTACAAGAGACCCAGTACTTC. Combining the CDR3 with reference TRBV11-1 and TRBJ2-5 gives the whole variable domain EAEVAQSPRYKITEKSQAVAFWCDPISGHATLYWYRQILGQGPELLVQFQDESVVDDSQLPKDRFSAERLKGVDSTLKIQPAELGDSAMYLCASTLTLRGQSLQETQYFGPGTRLLVL.

The DNA of the CDR3 is TGTGCCAGCACCCCCCTTGGCAGGGTGGCCTACGAGCAGTACTTC. Its translation is CASTPLGRVAYEQYF. The chain has TRBV28 and TRBJ2-7; D perhaps matches TRBD1 (5 bases). The CDR3 spans 15 residues. V dropped 7 bases and J dropped 2 bases, with 18 bases sitting between them. Germline lookup yields CDR1 MDHEN and CDR2 SYDVKM.

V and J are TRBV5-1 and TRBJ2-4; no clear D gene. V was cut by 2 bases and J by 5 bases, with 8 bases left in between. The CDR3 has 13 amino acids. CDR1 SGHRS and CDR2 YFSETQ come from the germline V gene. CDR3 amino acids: CASSLPTENIQYF. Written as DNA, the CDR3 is TGCGCCAGCAGCTTACCGACGGAAAACATTCAGTACTTC.

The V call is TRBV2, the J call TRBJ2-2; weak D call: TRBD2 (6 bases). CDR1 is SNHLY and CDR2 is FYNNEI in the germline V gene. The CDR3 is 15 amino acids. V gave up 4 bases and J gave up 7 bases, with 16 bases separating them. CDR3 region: CASSVQTSSSGELFF. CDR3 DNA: TGTGCCAGCAGTGTCCAGACTAGTTCCAGCGGGGAGCTGTTTTTT.

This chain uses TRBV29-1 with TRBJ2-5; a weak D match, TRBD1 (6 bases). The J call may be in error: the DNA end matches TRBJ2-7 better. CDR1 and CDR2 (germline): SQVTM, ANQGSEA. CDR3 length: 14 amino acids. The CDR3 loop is CSVSPRTAAYEQYF. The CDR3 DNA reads TGCAGCGTTTCTCCCCGGACAGCCGCCTACGAGCAGTACTTC.

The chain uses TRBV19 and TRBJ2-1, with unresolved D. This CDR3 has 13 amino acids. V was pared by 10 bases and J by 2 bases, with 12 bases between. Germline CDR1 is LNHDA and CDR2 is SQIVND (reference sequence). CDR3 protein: CATDNGPYNEQFF. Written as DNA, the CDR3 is TGTGCCACCGACAACGGACCCTACAATGAGCAGTTCTTC.

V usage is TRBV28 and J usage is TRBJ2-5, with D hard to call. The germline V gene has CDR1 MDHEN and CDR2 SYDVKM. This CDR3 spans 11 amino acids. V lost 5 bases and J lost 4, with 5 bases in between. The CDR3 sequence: CASSILETQYF. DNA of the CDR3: TGTGCCAGCAGTATTCTAGAGACCCAGTACTTC.

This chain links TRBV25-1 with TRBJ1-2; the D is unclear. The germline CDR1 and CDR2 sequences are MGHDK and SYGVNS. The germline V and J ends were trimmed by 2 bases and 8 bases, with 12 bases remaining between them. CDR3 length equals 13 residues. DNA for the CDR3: TGTGCCAGCAGTGAAATCCCTCTTCAAGGCTACACCTTC. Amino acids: CASSEIPLQGYTF.

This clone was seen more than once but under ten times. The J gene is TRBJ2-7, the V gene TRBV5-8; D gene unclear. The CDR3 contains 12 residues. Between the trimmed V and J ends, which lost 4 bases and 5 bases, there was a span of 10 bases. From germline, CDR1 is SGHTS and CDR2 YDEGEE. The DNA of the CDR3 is TGTGCCAGCAGCCTTACATGGAACGAGCAGTACTTC. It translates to CASSLTWNEQYF.

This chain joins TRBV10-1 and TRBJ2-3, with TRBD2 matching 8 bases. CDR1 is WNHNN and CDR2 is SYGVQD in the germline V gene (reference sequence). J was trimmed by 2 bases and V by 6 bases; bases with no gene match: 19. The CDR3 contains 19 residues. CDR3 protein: CASSGGLSGTTPSTDTQYF. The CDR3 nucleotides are TGCGCCAGCAGCGGTGGACTTAGCGGGACCACCCCCTCCACAGATACGCAGTATTTT.

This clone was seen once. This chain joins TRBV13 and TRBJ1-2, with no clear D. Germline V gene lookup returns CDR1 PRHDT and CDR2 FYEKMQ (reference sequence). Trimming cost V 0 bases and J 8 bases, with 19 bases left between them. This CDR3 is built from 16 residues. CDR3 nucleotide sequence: TGTGCCAGCAGCTTAGGCCTAAACCGGGCCGGAGAGGGCTACACCTTC. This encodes CASSLGLNRAGEGYTF.

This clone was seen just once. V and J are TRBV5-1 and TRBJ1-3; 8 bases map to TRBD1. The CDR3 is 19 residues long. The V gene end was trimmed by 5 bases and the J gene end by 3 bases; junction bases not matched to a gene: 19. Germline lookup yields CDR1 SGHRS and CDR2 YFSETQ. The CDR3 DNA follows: TGCGCCAGCAGGAACAGCGCGGGGACAGGAGGGACGGGTGGAAACACCATATATTTT. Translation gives CASRNSAGTGGTGGNTIYF.

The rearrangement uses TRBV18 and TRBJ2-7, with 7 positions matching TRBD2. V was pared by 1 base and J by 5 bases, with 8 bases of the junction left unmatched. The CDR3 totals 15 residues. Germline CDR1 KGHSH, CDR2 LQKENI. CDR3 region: CASSPLSGNLNEQYF. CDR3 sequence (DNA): TGTGCCAGCTCACCACTCAGCGGGAACCTGAACGAGCAGTACTTC.

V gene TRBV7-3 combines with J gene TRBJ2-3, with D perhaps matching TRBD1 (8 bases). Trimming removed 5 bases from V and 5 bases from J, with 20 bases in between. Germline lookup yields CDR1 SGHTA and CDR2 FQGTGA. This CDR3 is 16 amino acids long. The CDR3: CASSPQGAGEGDTQYF. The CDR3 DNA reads TGTGCCAGCAGCCCCCAGGGGGCGGGGGAAGGAGATACGCAGTATTTT.

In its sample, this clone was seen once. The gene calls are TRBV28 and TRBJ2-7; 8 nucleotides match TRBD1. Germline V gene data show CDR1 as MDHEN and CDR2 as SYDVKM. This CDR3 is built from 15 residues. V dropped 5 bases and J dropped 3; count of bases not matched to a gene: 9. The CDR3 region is CASSIRGRRLYEQYF. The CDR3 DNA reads TGTGCCAGCAGTATCAGGGGGCGCAGGCTCTACGAGCAGTACTTC.

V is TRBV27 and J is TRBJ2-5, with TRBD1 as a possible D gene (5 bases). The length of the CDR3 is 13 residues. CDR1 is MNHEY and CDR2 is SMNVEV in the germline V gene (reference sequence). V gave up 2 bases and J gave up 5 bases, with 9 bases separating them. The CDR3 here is CASSLMHRETQYF. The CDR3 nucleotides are TGTGCCAGCAGTTTAATGCACAGGGAGACCCAGTACTTC.

CDR3 nucleotide sequence: TGTGCCAGCCAAATGGAACTAGCGGGAGTTTCCGAGCAGTACTTC. Its translation is CASQMELAGVSEQYF. The rearrangement links TRBV2 to TRBJ2-7; 11 bases are a match to TRBD2. Unmatched junction bases numbered 12, after V lost 8 bases and J lost 6 bases. The CDR3 is made up of 15 amino acids. Germline CDR1 SNHLY, CDR2 FYNNEI.

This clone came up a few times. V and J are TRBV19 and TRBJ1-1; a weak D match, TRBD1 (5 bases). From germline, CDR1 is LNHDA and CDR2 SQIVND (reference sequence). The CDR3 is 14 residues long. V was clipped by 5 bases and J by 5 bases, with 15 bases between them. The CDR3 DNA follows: TGTGCCAGTAGTTACGGTACAGGAGGTACTGAAGCTTTCTTT. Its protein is CASSYGTGGTEAFF. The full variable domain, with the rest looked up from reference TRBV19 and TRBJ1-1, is DGGITQSPKYLFRKEGQNVTLSCEQNLNHDAMYWYRQDPGQGLRLIYYSQIVNDFQKGDIAEGYSVSREKKESFPLTVTSAQKNPTAFYLCASSYGTGGTEAFFGQGTRLTVV.

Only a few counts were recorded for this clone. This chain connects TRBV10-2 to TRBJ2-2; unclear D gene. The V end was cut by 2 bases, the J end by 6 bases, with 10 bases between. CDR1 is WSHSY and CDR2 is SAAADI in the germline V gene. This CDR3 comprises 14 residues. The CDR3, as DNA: TGCGCCAGCAGTGAGAAAGTTGAGGCCGGGGAGCTGTTTTTT. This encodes CASSEKVEAGELFF.

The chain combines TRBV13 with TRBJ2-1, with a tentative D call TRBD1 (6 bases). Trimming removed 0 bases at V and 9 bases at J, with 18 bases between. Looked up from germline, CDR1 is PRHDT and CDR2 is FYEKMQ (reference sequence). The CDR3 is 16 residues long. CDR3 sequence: CASSLGDLRTAGEQFF. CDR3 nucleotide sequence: TGTGCCAGCAGCTTAGGGGACCTTAGGACAGCTGGTGAGCAGTTCTTC.

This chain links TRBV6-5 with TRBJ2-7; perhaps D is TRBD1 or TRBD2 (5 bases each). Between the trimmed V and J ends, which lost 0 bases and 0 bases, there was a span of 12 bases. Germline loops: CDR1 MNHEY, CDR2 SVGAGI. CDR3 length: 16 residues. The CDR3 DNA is TGTGCCAGCAGTTACTCGAGTCCGGGGCCCTCCTACGAGCAGTACTTC. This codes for CASSYSSPGPSYEQYF.

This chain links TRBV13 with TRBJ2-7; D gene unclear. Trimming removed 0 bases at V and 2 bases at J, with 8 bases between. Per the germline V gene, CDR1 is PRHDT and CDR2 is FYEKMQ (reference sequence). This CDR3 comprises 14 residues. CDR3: CASSLGASTYEQYF. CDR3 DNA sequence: TGTGCCAGCAGCTTAGGAGCCAGCACCTACGAGCAGTACTTC.

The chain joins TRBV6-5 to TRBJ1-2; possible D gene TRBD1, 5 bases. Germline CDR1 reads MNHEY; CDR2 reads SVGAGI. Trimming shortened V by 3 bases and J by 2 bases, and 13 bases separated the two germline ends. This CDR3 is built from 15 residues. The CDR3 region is CASSYDSYKNYGYTF. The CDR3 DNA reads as TGTGCCAGCAGTTATGACAGTTACAAGAACTATGGCTACACCTTC.

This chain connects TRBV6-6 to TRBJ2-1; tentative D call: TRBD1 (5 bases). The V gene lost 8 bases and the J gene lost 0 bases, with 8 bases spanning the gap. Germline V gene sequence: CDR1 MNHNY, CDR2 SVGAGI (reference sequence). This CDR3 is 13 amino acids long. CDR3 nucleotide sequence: TGTGCCAGCTGGGGCGCCTCCTACAATGAGCAGTTCTTC. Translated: CASWGASYNEQFF.

The CDR3 sequence: CASSEIGTGTTKAFF. For the CDR3, the DNA is TGCGCCAGCAGCGAAATCGGGACAGGGACGACTAAAGCTTTCTTT. This sequence joins TRBV10-2 and TRBJ1-1; 9 bases map to TRBD1. This CDR3 is built from 15 residues. Germline CDR1 WSHSY, CDR2 SAAADI. After removal of 6 bases from V and 9 bases from J, the junction contained 14 bases not matched to a gene.

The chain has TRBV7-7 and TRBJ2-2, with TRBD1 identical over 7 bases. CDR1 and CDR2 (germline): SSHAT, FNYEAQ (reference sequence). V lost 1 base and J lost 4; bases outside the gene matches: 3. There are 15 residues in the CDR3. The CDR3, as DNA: TGTGCCAGCAGCTTAGGCACAGGGGTCACCGGGGAGCTGTTTTTT. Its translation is CASSLGTGVTGELFF.